This record concerns one TCR beta chain sequence. Its cognate antigen has yet to be identified. Because this receptor comes from a mouse, its gene names and germline sequences follow the mouse reference. The read comes to an end 1 residue before the CDR3 does, leaving the germline J gene to fill in the end. CDR3 length: 11 amino acids, cysteine to phenylalanine. Shown are 30 bases from within the CDR3, in frame from base 1. V lost 2 bases and J lost 8 bases; the stretch between them is 5 bases long. The germline V gene (reference sequence) gives CDR1 as NSQYPW and CDR2 as LRSPGD. The data were taken from a study of tissue T cells after allogeneic stem cell transplantation (dated by TCRdb to between 2021 and 2022). In terms of the full investigation: The study profiled TCR beta repertoires in many tissues obtained from research autopsies of patients with and without GVHD, and also in mouse models of GVHD. The human arm was a prospective observational study without blinding or randomization.

The library was built by means of the immunoSEQ multiplex PCR assay. Adaptive Biotechnologies performed the TCRbeta CDR3 sequencing at survey depth and reported CDR3 sequences, V/J genes, productive frequency and template counts. TCR beta CDR3 regions were amplified from genomic DNA rather than RNA. Turning to the authors' computational methods: Pairwise repertoire overlap between tissues was quantified with Jensen-Shannon divergence, where 1 means complete divergence and 0 identical. Tissues were grouped by single-linkage agglomerative hierarchical clustering of pairwise JSD values, and the clustering results were shown as dendrograms. All patient samples were analyzed with GLIPH2 using simulation_depth 1000, kmer_min_depth 3 and cdr3_length_cutoff 8, and only groups containing more than two unique CDR3s were kept. A standardized tissue-overlap score was calculated by extrapolating Jaccard GLIPH-group overlap across patients to a standard repertoire size of 1000 clones. Linear mixed-effect models, with tissue included as a fixed effect and individual included as a random effect, were used to assess associations of diversity with clinical or experimental variables. This is the immuneACCESS table as TCRdb keeps it, with only in-frame sequences that have V and J called. A part of the clones is gone; compared with another copy, unresolved V genes explain less than half, and the rest is unexplained. V, J and clone size were drawn from that table, and D and trimming were deduced from the DNA. The sample table contains some 19,000 clones; only one count was recorded for 69% of them. Roughly 0.38% of the sample goes to the ten largest clones.

The full study reports these points: Within patients, how anatomically similar tissues were was a major factor shaping TCR repertoire composition, regardless of disease or transplant status. The study did not establish which tissue TCRs were alloreactive or antigen-specific, and some clones may have been host cells that persisted. Only a few T cell clones appeared in more than one patient, yet motif-based clustering showed tissue-specific repertoire signatures that were shared between patients. Sampling depth was acknowledged as a limitation, and the patient cohort was both small and clinically heterogeneous. In both patients and mice, T cells from blood and spleen picked up only a limited part of the TCR repertoire that was detected in tissues.

Source material: blood. The chain couples TRBV1 to TRBJ2-4; TRBD1 could be the D gene, as 5 bases match. The receptor was isolated from a female BALB/c mouse in good health. For this strain, the MHC haplotype is H2-d. CDR3 DNA, as far as it was read: TGCACCTGCAGTGCACAGGGCACCTTGTAC. This is translated as CTCSAQGTLY. The CDR3 in full is CTCSAQGTLYF.